This TCR beta chain was sequenced in a study of T cell responses to AZD1222 COVID-19 vaccine. General study results and limits: Once two AZD1222 doses were given, Spike-specific TCR breadth and depth went up.

As to this clone: Its antigen remains unknown.

CDR1 and CDR2 from the germline V gene are PRHDT and FYEKMQ (reference sequence). V lost 4 bases and J lost 2; bases outside the gene matches: 4. The CDR3 consists of 15 residues. Clones were sequenced by immunoSEQ multiplex PCR, and TCRdb holds only the in-frame ones, with some missing. The sample lists tens of thousands of clones, 88% occurring once. The material sequenced was peripheral blood, taken on day 0 of AZD1222 vaccination. This sequence was found in an adult in good health. The chain uses TRBV13 and TRBJ2-1; 8 bases map to TRBD2. The CDR3 here is CASSSSGPTYNEQFF. The CDR3 nucleotides are TGTGCCAGCAGCTCTAGCGGGCCAACCTACAATGAGCAGTTCTTC.